This T cell receptor beta chain was sequenced during a study of blood T cell repertoires in COVID-19. Study-level background: Sources were T cells, B-cell-depleted T cells, or PBMCs; the material itself was cDNA or gDNA.

Trimming removed 11 bases from V and 5 bases from J, with 12 bases in between. CDR3 length: 11 residues. The germline gives CDR1 MDHEN, CDR2 SYDVKM. This clone was counted between two and nine times. Assay: immunoSEQ multiplex PCR; the TCRdb copy retains only in-frame clones and omits some. The sample carries hundreds of thousands of clones, approximately 85% recorded once. The TCR was taken from a woman aged 30 to 39 who had recovered from COVID-19. This chain uses TRBV28 with TRBJ1-2; TRBD1 is a possible D gene (5 bases). Specimen: PBMCs or T cells enriched from blood (not recorded which). The CDR3 region has the DNA TGTGCCTCTAGGACATCATATGGCTACACCTTC. Translation gives CASRTSYGYTF.